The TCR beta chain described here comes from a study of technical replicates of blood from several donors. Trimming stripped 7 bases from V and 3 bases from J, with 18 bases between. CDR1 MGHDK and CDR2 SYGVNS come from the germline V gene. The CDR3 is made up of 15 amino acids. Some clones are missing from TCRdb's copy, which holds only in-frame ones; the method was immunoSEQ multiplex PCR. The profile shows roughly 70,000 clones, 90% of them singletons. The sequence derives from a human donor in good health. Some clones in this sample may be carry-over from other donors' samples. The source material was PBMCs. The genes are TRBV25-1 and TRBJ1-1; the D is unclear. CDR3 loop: CASTNPAGRDTEAFF. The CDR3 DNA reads TGTGCCAGCACCAACCCCGCCGGGAGGGACACTGAAGCTTTCTTT. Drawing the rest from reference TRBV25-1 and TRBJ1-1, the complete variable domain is EADIYQTPRYLVIGTGKKITLECSQTMGHDKMYWYQQDPGMELHLIHYSYGVNSTEKGDLSSESTVSRIRTEHFPLTLESARPSHTSQYLCASTNPAGRDTEAFFGQGTRLTVV.